This TCR beta chain appears in the sequencing data of a study of T cell repertoires in cytomegalovirus infection. Study-wide background: Public TCR beta signatures provided an indication of both CMV infection and a matching HLA type.

Study-level findings and limits: Public TCR beta family frequency separated CMV-and-HLA carriers, including in an independent cohort. Dominant in the ex vivo response were TCR beta clonotypes restricted by HLA-C and specific for CMV.

MiXCR, run by TCRdb on the reads, gives a single entry per CDR3 protein. The sample shows about 310,000 distinct CDR3 sequences, roughly 16% of them seen only once. This clonotype was detected ten times or more. The antigen is not known. Trimming stripped 5 bases from V and 5 bases from J, with 16 bases between. CDR1 is SGHDN, CDR2 FVKESK, per germline. There are 15 residues in the CDR3. This receptor was identified in a human donor in good health (CMV status not recorded). Some clones in this sample may be carry-over from other donors' samples. Material for sequencing was PBMCs. The chain combines TRBV14 with TRBJ2-1, with a weak D call TRBD1 (6 bases). CDR3 region: CASSRVGQPDNEQFF. The CDR3 DNA follows: TGTGCCAGCAGCAGAGTCGGACAGCCCGACAATGAGCAGTTCTTC.